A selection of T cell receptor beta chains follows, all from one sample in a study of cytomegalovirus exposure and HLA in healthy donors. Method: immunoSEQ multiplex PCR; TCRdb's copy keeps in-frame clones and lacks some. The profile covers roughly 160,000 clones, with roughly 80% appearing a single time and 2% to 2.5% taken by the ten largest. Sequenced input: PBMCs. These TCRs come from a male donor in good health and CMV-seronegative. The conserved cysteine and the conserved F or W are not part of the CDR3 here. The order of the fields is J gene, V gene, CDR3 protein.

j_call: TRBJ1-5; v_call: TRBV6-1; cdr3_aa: ASSIGQGYQPQH
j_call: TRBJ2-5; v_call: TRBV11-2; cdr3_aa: ASSPRETQY
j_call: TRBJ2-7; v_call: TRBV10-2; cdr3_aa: ASTDRMGPRRYEQY
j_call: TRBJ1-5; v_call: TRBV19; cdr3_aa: ASSIVYLSRDRVSQPQH
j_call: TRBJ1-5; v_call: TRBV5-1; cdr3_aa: ASSRLGGNQPQH
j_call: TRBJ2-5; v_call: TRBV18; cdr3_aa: ASSPGLAVVFGETQY
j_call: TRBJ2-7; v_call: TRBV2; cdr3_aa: ASSLLPGQGAKEQY
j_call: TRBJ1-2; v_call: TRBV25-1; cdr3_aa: ASSPSRQYYGDT
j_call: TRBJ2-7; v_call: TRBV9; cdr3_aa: ASSVGTGGEQY
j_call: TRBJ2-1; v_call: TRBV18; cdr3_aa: ASSGAPDNEQF
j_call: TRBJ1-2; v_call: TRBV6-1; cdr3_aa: ASSFTGPNYGYT
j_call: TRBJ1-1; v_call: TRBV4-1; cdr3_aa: ASSQGLRGGGTEAF
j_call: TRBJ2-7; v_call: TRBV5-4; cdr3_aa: ASSTRQGNYEQY
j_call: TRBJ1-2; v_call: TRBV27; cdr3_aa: ASSLFPSLGGYQLDGYT
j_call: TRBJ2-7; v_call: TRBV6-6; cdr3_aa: ASSPGHSTTQQY
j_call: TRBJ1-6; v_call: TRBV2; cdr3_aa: ASLGGSYNSPLH
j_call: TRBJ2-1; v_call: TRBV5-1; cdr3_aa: ASSLSRVAGIGNEQF
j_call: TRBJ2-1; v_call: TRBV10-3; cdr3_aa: AISEEEDNEQF
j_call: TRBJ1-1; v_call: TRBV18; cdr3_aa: ASSPWDRVNTEAF
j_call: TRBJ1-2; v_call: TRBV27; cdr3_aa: ASSLTGGYGYT
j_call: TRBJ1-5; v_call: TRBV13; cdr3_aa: ASSLVREDSYSNQPQH
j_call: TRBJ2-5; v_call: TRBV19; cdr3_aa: ASRGVNTGDGETQY
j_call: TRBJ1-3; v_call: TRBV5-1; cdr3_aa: ASSPGRRAGGNTIY
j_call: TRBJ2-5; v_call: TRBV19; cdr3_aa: ASSIEGARGTQY
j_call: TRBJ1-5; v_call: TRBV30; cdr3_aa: AWSPKGQGYQPQH
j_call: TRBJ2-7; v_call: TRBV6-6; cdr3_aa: ASSVARGSGEQY
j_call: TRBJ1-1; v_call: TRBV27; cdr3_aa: ASRRQGGNTEAF
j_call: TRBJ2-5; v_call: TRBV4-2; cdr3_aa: ASSPGGRGGRETQY
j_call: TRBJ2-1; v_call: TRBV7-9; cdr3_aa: ASSTLLAGSYNEQF
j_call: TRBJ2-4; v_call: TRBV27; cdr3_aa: ASSPGTGKPKNSQY
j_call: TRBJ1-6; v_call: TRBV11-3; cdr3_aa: ASSLDRDSPLH
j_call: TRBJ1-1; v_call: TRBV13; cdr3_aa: ASSLGGQSDTEAF
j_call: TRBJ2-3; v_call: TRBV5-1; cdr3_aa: ASSLALTGGRTDTQY
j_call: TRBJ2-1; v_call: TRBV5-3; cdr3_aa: ARSLRDRNNNEQF
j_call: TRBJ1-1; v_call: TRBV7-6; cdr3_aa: ASSQILTGNTEAF
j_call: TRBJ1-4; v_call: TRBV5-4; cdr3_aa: ASSLVSGTNEKLF
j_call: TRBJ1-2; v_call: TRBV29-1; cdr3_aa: SAAGQANYGYT
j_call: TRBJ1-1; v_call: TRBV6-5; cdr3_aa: ASSYGGSSTEAF
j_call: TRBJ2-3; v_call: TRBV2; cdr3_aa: ASRRLAGGLADTQY
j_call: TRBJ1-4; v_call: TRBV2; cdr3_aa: ASRGTGLGEKLF
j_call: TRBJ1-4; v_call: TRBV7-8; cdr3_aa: ASSLGQDPQKLF
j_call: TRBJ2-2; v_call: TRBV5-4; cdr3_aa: ASSLNRASGTGELF
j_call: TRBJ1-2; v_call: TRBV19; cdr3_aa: ASSDPTHGTGAGYT
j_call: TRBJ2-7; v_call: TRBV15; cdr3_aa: ATSNPRQGAGYEQY
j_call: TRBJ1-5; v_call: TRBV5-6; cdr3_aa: ASSLRIGGLEPQH
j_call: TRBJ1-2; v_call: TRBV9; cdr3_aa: ASSVLQGGYNGYT
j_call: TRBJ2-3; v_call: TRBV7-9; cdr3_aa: ASSTTGDASSTDTQY
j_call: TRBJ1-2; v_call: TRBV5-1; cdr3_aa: ASSLGQINYGYT
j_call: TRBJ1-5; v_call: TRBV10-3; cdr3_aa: AISESARRDSNQPQH
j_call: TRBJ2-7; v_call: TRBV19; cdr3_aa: ASSIRAGQHYEQY
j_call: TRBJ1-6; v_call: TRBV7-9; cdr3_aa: ASSSQGVDSPLH
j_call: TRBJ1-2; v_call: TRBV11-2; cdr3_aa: ASSRQGQGVYGYT
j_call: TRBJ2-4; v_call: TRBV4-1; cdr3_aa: ASSQDRLAGPLAKNIQY